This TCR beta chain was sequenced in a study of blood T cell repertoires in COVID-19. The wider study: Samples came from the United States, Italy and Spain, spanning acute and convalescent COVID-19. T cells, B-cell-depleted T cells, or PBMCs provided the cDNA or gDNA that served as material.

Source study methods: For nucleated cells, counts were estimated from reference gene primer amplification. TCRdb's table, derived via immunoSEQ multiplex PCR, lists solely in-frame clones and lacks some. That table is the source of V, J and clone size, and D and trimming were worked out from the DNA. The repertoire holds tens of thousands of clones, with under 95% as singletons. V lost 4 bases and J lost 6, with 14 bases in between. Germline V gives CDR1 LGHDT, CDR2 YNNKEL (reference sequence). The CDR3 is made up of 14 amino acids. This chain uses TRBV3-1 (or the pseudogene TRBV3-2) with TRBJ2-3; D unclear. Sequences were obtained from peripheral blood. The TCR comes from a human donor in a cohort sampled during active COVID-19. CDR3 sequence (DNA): TGTGCCAGCAGCCCCTCGACTGTCATGGATACGCAGTATTTT. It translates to CASSPSTVMDTQYF.